The sample holds one count of the clone carrying this T cell receptor (beta chain). The sample is drawn from a study of OX40 agonist ivuxolimab in advanced cancers. Study summary: At around 83% male, the cohort had a mean age of 60 years, ranging from about 23 to 79.

The investigators sampled blood at baseline, at cycle 4 day 1, and at cycle 7 day 1. Here immunoSEQ multiplex PCR was the method, and the copy in TCRdb shows in-frame clones only, minus some. The sample records roughly 64,000 clones, 75% to 90% being singletons. The specimen was CD4+ or CD8+ T cells sorted from blood, collected in a trial of the OX40 agonist ivuxolimab. This sequence was found in an adult with an advanced solid tumor such as melanoma, head and neck, liver or kidney cancer.

This CDR3 is CASSLVSGNTIYF. CDR3 in DNA: TGTGCCAGCAGCTTAGTTTCGGGAAACACCATATATTTT. The J gene is TRBJ1-3, the V gene TRBV7-9; D unclear. Between the trimmed V and J ends, which lost 1 base and 4 bases, there was a span of 5 bases. The CDR3 extends over 13 amino acids. CDR1 and CDR2 from the germline V gene are SEHNR and FQNEAQ (reference sequence).